This TCR beta chain derives from a study of graft-versus-host responses after intestinal transplantation. The culture paired 200,000 irradiated violet-dye-labeled stimulators with 200,000 CFSE-labeled responders. Sorted after the reaction were proliferating CFSE-low CD3+CD4+ and CD3+CD8+ responders. Here immunoSEQ multiplex PCR was the method, and the copy in TCRdb shows in-frame clones only, minus some. There are a few thousand clones in the sample; over 20% occur only once, and roughly 7% lies in the top ten. This receptor was identified in a human patient who received an intestinal transplant. Sequenced here: alloreactive CD8+ T cells from a mixed lymphocyte reaction culture, sampled before intestinal transplant. The sample's subset: CFSE-low proliferating T cells sorted from roughly 6-day pre-transplant mixed lymphocyte reaction (GvH or HvG direction).

The CDR3 reads CASSLAVNTEAFF. CDR3 in DNA: TGTGCCAGCAGCTTAGCGGTGAACACTGAAGCTTTCTTT. The chain employs TRBV6-1 and TRBJ1-1; D not resolved. Trimming pared 6 bases from V and 0 bases from J, leaving 8 bases between. The CDR3 length is 13 residues. Germline CDR1 reads MNHNS; CDR2 reads SASEGT.